Shown below are 9 T cell receptor beta chains from a single sample sequenced in a study of Graves' ophthalmopathy and Graves' hyperthyroidism. Amplification of the TCR beta CDR3 regions used RNA transcripts (as template). The library came from an HTBI-primed first-round RT-PCR and a second-round multiplex PCR. MiXCR, applied by TCRdb to the multiplex PCR reads, yields one record per CDR3 protein. The sample consists of approximately 700,000 distinct CDR3 sequences, roughly two fifths of them appearing once. Material for sequencing was peripheral blood. Receptors originate from an adult man with Graves' ophthalmopathy.

Points on this clonotype: A read error may account for a junction end that differs from germline. The rearrangement links TRBV7-2 to TRBJ2-6; a weak D match, TRBD1 (6 bases). This CDR3 has 19 amino acids. Germline V gives CDR1 SGHTA, CDR2 FQGNSA. The CDR3 sequence is CASSESGTVGGSGTNVLTF. The DNA of the CDR3 is TGTGCCAGCAGCGAATCTGGGACCGTTGGGGGCTCTGGGACCAACGTCCTGACTTTC. Using reference TRBV7-2 and TRBJ2-6 for the parts outside the CDR3, the full variable domain is GAGVSQSPSNKVTEKGKDVELRCDPISGHTALYWYRQSLGQGLEFLIYFQGNSAPDKSGLPSDRFSAERTGGSVSTLTIQRTQQEDSAVYLCASSESGTVGGSGTNVLTFGAGSRLTVL.

This chain uses TRBV7-8 with TRBJ2-5, with 7 bases that match TRBD2. CDR1 is SGHVS and CDR2 is FQNEAQ in the germline V gene. V lost 5 bases and J lost 5; bases outside the gene matches: 5. This CDR3 has 13 amino acids. The CDR3 protein is CASSQWRGETQYF. The CDR3 bases are TGTGCCAGCAGCCAATGGCGGGGGGAGACCCAGTACTTC.

This clonotype showed up many times. The chain uses TRBV2 and TRBJ2-5; no firm D call. The V end lost 3 bases, the J end lost 1 base, and 6 bases lay between the germline ends. Per the germline V gene, CDR1 is SNHLY and CDR2 is FYNNEI. The CDR3 length is 13 residues. CDR3 sequence: CASSDNSQETQYF. Here the CDR3 DNA reads TGTGCCAGCAGTGACAACAGCCAAGAGACCCAGTACTTC.

Turning to this clonotype: A read error may explain this, as a much larger clone is one base away. The V gene is TRBV7-9, the J gene TRBJ1-2, with a weak D call TRBD1 (5 bases). The germline CDR1 and CDR2 sequences are SEHNR and FQNEAQ (reference sequence). This CDR3 has 16 residues. V was clipped by 6 bases and J by 4 bases, with 21 bases between them. Here the CDR3 reads CASRPIRTTHPYGYTF. The CDR3 bases are TGTGCCAGCAGGCCCATCCGGACAACGCACCCCTATGGCTACACCTTC.

This clonotype was observed at least ten times. This chain links TRBV10-2 with TRBJ2-7; the D is unclear. This CDR3 has 14 residues. Between the trimmed V and J ends, which lost 8 bases and 5 bases, there was a span of 19 bases. In germline, CDR1 is WSHSY, CDR2 SAAADI. CDR3 in amino acids: CASRSVLLYHEQYF. In nucleotides, the CDR3 is TGCGCCAGCCGGTCGGTCCTACTTTACCACGAGCAGTACTTC.

The chain uses TRBV29-1 and TRBJ2-5; 7 bases align to TRBD1. Germline V gene sequence: CDR1 SQVTM, CDR2 ANQGSEA. The junction had 8 bases not matched to a gene; V was cut back by 6 bases and J by 1 base. The CDR3 is 14 residues long. CDR3 region: CSVDSRGIQETQYF. CDR3 coding DNA: TGCAGCGTGGATAGCAGGGGGATCCAAGAGACCCAGTACTTC.

This clonotype was recorded many times. CDR3 nucleotides: TGTGCCACCAGTGAGAACAGGGCAGGGGGCTATGGTGGCTACACCTTC. This sequence encodes CATSENRAGGYGGYTF. The V and J genes are TRBV24-1 and TRBJ1-2; TRBD1 matches at 8 bases. Per germline, CDR1 KGHDR and CDR2 SFDVKD. The CDR3 is 16 residues long. The trim removed 4 bases at V and 7 bases at J, leaving 13 bases unmatched.

The J gene is TRBJ2-2, the V gene TRBV7-8; D unresolved. V was shortened by 2 bases and J by 8 bases, with 9 bases between the two germline ends. The germline gives CDR1 SGHVS, CDR2 FQNEAQ. This CDR3 is 13 amino acids long. The CDR3 region is CASSLRQIGELFF. CDR3 DNA sequence: TGTGCCAGCAGCTTAAGACAAATTGGGGAGCTGTTTTTT.

This clonotype came up many times. This chain connects TRBV2 to TRBJ2-7; 10 bases are a match to TRBD2. Germline V CDR1 and CDR2: SNHLY, FYNNEI. J gave up 7 bases and V 4 bases, and 4 bases lay outside the gene matches. This CDR3 contains 13 residues. CDR3 residues: CASSASGSGEQYF. CDR3 nucleotides: TGTGCCAGCAGTGCTAGCGGGAGTGGAGAGCAGTACTTC.